This T cell receptor beta chain was identified during a study of cytomegalovirus exposure and HLA in healthy donors. The study's findings and limits: HLA restriction was apparent for most CMV-associated TCR beta chains in a later analysis. TCR beta chain V- and J-gene trimming was linked, in a later analysis, to a missense variant in DCLRE1C. Sequencing depth roughly uniform across donors was assumed in presence/absence analyses.

Between the trimmed V and J ends, which lost 1 base and 7 bases, there was a span of 13 bases. Germline V gene sequence: CDR1 SQVTM, CDR2 ANQGSEA. This CDR3 is built from 13 residues. As regards this clone: Its antigen is still unknown.

Despite likely unrecorded immune exposures, the donors were nominally healthy at the time of sampling. PCR involved 60 Vbeta and 13 Jbeta primers. The repertoire was sequenced with immunoSEQ multiplex PCR; TCRdb's copy has only in-frame clones and lacks some. The sample shows roughly 200,000 clones, less than 80% of them seen only once. Sequencing was performed on PBMCs. This sequence was found in a woman between 35 and 50 years old in good health and CMV-seronegative. The V gene is TRBV29-1, the J gene TRBJ1-2, with a tentative D call TRBD1 (5 bases). The CDR3 is CSVEGAGRFGYTF. The CDR3 DNA reads TGCAGCGTTGAAGGTGCGGGGCGGTTTGGCTACACCTTC.